The rows below give T cell receptor beta chains drawn from one sample of a study of CD8 T cells in Susac syndrome. TCRdb processed the immunoSEQ multiplex PCR reads anew with MiXCR; each CDR3 protein has one entry. This sample has more than 70,000 distinct CDR3 sequences, with 85% to 95% found just once. Sequenced input: CD8+ T cells from PBMCs. The source of these receptors is a human donor in good health. The CDR3 runs from the conserved cysteine through the conserved F or W. The order of the fields is CDR3 protein, V gene.

CSAVGWGAAYEQYF TRBV29-1
CASTRGLSYEQYF TRBV12-3/TRBV12-4
CASSLPTGPNTGELFF TRBV7-9
CASSSGRGYEQYF TRBV27
CASSAPEENIQYF TRBV25-1
CASSLWGQGAMQETQYF TRBV5-1
CASSHGTGGWNEQFF TRBV7-9
CASSPLAGGTKETQYF TRBV7-8
CAGGTGTYEQYF TRBV30
CASAHGGGELFF TRBV25-1
CASSSGGQSYEQYF TRBV12-3/TRBV12-4
CASSPGTAGELFF TRBV5-6
CASSQDGRGEYNEQFF TRBV14
CAWSVGGSTEAFF TRBV30
CASSSTGNQPQHF TRBV27
CAISYTGHRGTDTQYF TRBV12-3/TRBV12-4
CAWSGGRGDGELFF TRBV30
CSARPSIAGGPGDTDTQYF TRBV20-1
CASSGWDIQETQYF TRBV6-1
CASSQDLGVYGYTF TRBV3-1
CASSLEGTPSTDTQYF TRBV5-1
CASSRNRDSGSYEQYF TRBV18
CASSDVSGNTIYF TRBV14
CASSLYSSAYEQYF TRBV3-1
CASSLAGESTDTQYF TRBV7-2
CASSLYGGVTGELFF TRBV27
CASSQDWTDEKLFF TRBV3-1
CASSSAFWKRGYTF TRBV12-3/TRBV12-4
CSARGPTGKGGTEAFF TRBV20-1
CASSMGGRDYEQYF TRBV19
CASSYRGPGTEAFF TRBV7-8
CSVVTWTSGGTDTQYF TRBV29-1
CASRPGPQETQYF TRBV2
CASSQDDYEQYF TRBV4-1
CASSIASTDTQYF TRBV19
CASSPQGGGGYEQYF TRBV4-1
CASRLDRGPNQPQHF TRBV12-2
CASSGRVGTEAFF TRBV28
CASTLVGAFETQYF TRBV7-8
CASSSGQGHYNEQFF TRBV7-3
CASSAGQGFGSSYGYTF TRBV13
CSVRPRTTYEQYF TRBV20-1
CAISERGAGDDEQYF TRBV10-3
CASSTLTGAGQYF TRBV7-2
CADAAGPNTGELFF TRBV7-2
CASSASGTGNSPLHF TRBV2
CASSSLTGQSTDTQYF TRBV12-3/TRBV12-4
CASSLAGGPSNQPQHF TRBV7-6
CASSEGQRAYGYTF TRBV6-1
CSVAGDTEGTYGYTF TRBV29-1
CASTPLGGGGGAEDEQFF TRBV6-1
CASTSGTGTNYGYTF TRBV6-1
CATSDRDRDEQFF TRBV24-1
CATSDQTGWTFF TRBV24-1
CASSQDWGETQYF TRBV4-2